This TCR beta chain emerged from a study of blood T cell repertoires in COVID-19. From germline, CDR1 is SQVTM and CDR2 ANQGSEA. V lost 5 bases and J lost 7; bases outside the gene matches: 18. The CDR3 sequence is 17 residues long. In the source study's methods: Counts of nucleated cells, estimated from reference gene primer amplification, were obtained. Sequenced by immunoSEQ multiplex PCR; TCRdb stores in-frame clones only, minus some. V, J and clone size derive from that table, while D and trimming were established from the DNA sequence. Here the sample spans about half a million clones, approximately 85% being singletons.

This TCR came from a human donor in a cohort sampled during active COVID-19. The chain links TRBV29-1 to TRBJ2-1, with TRBD2 matching 9 bases. Source material: peripheral blood. CDR3 DNA sequence: TGCAGCGTTAGGGCTAGCGGGGCAAATCCCACGCCGAATGAGCAGTTCTTC. Residues: CSVRASGANPTPNEQFF.